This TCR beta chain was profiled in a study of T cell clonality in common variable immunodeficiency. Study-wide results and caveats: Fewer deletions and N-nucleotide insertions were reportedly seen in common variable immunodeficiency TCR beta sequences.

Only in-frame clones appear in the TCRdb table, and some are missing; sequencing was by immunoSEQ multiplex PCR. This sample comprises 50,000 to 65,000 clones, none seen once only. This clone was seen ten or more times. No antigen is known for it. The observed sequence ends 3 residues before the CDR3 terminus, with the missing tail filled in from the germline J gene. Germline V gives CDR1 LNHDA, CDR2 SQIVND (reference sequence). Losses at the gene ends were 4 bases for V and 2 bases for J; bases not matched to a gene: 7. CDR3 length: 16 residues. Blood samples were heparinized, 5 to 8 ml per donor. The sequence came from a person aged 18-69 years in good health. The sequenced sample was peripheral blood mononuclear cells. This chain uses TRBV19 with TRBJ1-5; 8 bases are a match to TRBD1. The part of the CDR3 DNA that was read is TGTGCCAGTAGTAGTGGACAGGGTTCGGGCAATCAGCCC. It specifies CASSSGQGSGNQP. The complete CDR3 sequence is CASSSGQGSGNQPQHF.